Listed below are T cell receptor beta chains from one sample, sequenced in a study of blood T cell repertoires in COVID-19. TCRdb's copy holds only in-frame clones and misses some; the assay was immunoSEQ multiplex PCR. The sample shows around 100,000 clones, approximately 84% of them seen only once. The sample comprised peripheral blood. The source of these receptors is a human donor in a cohort sampled during active or convalescent COVID-19. The CDR3 runs from the conserved cysteine through the conserved F or W. Fields, in order: D gene, clone size, V gene, J gene, CDR3 DNA, CDR3 protein. D genes are given only for firm matches. Where a row states a size, it is once, few, many or the class of an expanded clone; other rows omit it.

D gene: NA
clone size: NA
V gene: TRBV24-1
J gene: TRBJ1-2
CDR3 DNA: TGTGCCACCAGTGATTTGAACAGGGCCTATGGCTACACCTTC
CDR3 protein: CATSDLNRAYGYTF

D gene: TRBD1
clone size: NA
V gene: TRBV2
J gene: TRBJ2-6
CDR3 DNA: TGTGCCAGTGACAGGGGGCTCGGGGCCAACGTCCTGACTTTC
CDR3 protein: CASDRGLGANVLTF

D gene: NA
clone size: NA
V gene: TRBV11-2
J gene: TRBJ2-7
CDR3 DNA: TGTGCCAGCAGCTTAGCCAGGGAGCAGTACTTC
CDR3 protein: CASSLAREQYF

D gene: NA
clone size: NA
V gene: TRBV7-9
J gene: TRBJ1-2
CDR3 DNA: TGTGCCAGCAGCTTAGTACTGTCCCCCCATGGCTACACCTTC
CDR3 protein: CASSLVLSPHGYTF

D gene: NA
clone size: few
V gene: TRBV7-9
J gene: TRBJ1-3
CDR3 DNA: TGTGCCAGCAGCCCCTATTCCGGAAACACCATATATTTT
CDR3 protein: CASSPYSGNTIYF

D gene: TRBD1
clone size: NA
V gene: TRBV7-2
J gene: TRBJ1-2
CDR3 DNA: TGTGCCAGCAGCTTAGTTGGACAGGGGGCGCGGGGCTACACCTTC
CDR3 protein: CASSLVGQGARGYTF

D gene: TRBD1
clone size: NA
V gene: TRBV5-1
J gene: TRBJ1-6
CDR3 DNA: TGCGCCAGCAGCTTGGGGGACAGGGGGCTCTTTAATTCACCCCTCCACTTT
CDR3 protein: CASSLGDRGLFNSPLHF

D gene: NA
clone size: NA
V gene: TRBV4-1
J gene: TRBJ2-5
CDR3 DNA: TGCGCCAGCAGCCAAGATGAGTCGGAGACCCAGTACTTC
CDR3 protein: CASSQDESETQYF

D gene: NA
clone size: NA
V gene: TRBV5-4
J gene: TRBJ1-2
CDR3 DNA: TGTGCCAGCAGCTTAACAGGGAGAGGCTACACCTTC
CDR3 protein: CASSLTGRGYTF

D gene: NA
clone size: once
V gene: TRBV4-2
J gene: TRBJ1-5
CDR3 DNA: TGTGCCAGCAGCCAAGAAAACAGGGCAGGTCAGCCCCAGCATTTT
CDR3 protein: CASSQENRAGQPQHF

D gene: TRBD1
clone size: NA
V gene: TRBV6-5
J gene: TRBJ1-2
CDR3 DNA: TGTGCCAGCAGTATCCGGACAGGGAACTATGGCTACACCTTC
CDR3 protein: CASSIRTGNYGYTF

D gene: NA
clone size: once
V gene: TRBV5-4
J gene: TRBJ2-2
CDR3 DNA: TGTGCCAGCAGCTTGGCTATGGCCGGGGAGCTGTTTTTT
CDR3 protein: CASSLAMAGELFF

D gene: NA
clone size: once
V gene: TRBV10-1
J gene: TRBJ2-1
CDR3 DNA: TGCGCCAGCAGTGAGTCGACTCTGGCAGGGTTCGCCTCGCCGACAGCGCCCGGTGAGCAGTTCTTC
CDR3 protein: CASSESTLAGFASPTAPGEQFF

D gene: NA
clone size: NA
V gene: TRBV30
J gene: TRBJ2-7
CDR3 DNA: TGTGCCTGGACCAAGCGGGACGAGCAGTACTTC
CDR3 protein: CAWTKRDEQYF

D gene: NA
clone size: NA
V gene: TRBV30
J gene: TRBJ1-2
CDR3 DNA: TGTGCCTGGGGCAGTGGCTATGGCTACACCTTC
CDR3 protein: CAWGSGYGYTF

D gene: NA
clone size: NA
V gene: TRBV28
J gene: TRBJ2-7
CDR3 DNA: TGTGCCAGCAGTTCCCCGACAGCGATGGGACTTTACGAGCAGTACTTC
CDR3 protein: CASSSPTAMGLYEQYF

D gene: NA
clone size: once
V gene: TRBV6-5
J gene: TRBJ1-1
CDR3 DNA: TGTGCCAGCATTAAATCACAGGCGATTGAAGCTTTCTTT
CDR3 protein: CASIKSQAIEAFF

D gene: NA
clone size: NA
V gene: TRBV5-1
J gene: TRBJ1-2
CDR3 DNA: TGCGCCAGCAGCGAGGACAGTTATAACTATGGCTACACCTTC
CDR3 protein: CASSEDSYNYGYTF

D gene: TRBD1
clone size: NA
V gene: TRBV9
J gene: TRBJ1-5
CDR3 DNA: TGTGCCAGCAGCGTAGGCGACAGGGGAAATCAGCCCCAGCATTTT
CDR3 protein: CASSVGDRGNQPQHF

D gene: NA
clone size: NA
V gene: TRBV2
J gene: TRBJ2-7
CDR3 DNA: TGTGCCAGCAGGGGCAGGGGCACAACACCCTACGAGCAGTACTTC
CDR3 protein: CASRGRGTTPYEQYF

D gene: TRBD1
clone size: NA
V gene: TRBV7-2
J gene: TRBJ1-2
CDR3 DNA: TGTGCCAGCAGCCCGGAGGGGGCAGGCTATGGCTACACCTTC
CDR3 protein: CASSPEGAGYGYTF

D gene: NA
clone size: NA
V gene: TRBV6-6
J gene: TRBJ1-6
CDR3 DNA: TGTGCCAGCAGTGGCAGGGTGGCCAATTCACCCCTCCACTTT
CDR3 protein: CASSGRVANSPLHF

D gene: NA
clone size: NA
V gene: TRBV30
J gene: TRBJ1-1
CDR3 DNA: TGTGCCTGGAGTGATAGGACAGTAAAAGCTTTCTTT
CDR3 protein: CAWSDRTVKAFF

D gene: NA
clone size: NA
V gene: TRBV3-1/TRBV3-2
J gene: TRBJ2-3
CDR3 DNA: TGTGCCAGCAGCCTCCGCGGAGATACGCAGTATTTT
CDR3 protein: CASSLRGDTQYF

D gene: NA
clone size: NA
V gene: TRBV7-8
J gene: TRBJ1-2
CDR3 DNA: TGTGCCAGCAGCTTGGCAGAGGAGTCTTATGGCTACACCTTC
CDR3 protein: CASSLAEESYGYTF